Presented here are 18 T cell receptor beta chains from one specimen sequenced in a study of cytomegalovirus exposure and HLA in healthy donors. PCR primers comprised 60 Vbeta and 13 Jbeta primers. Using immunoSEQ multiplex PCR, the repertoire was profiled, and TCRdb retains in-frame clones only, with some absent. The data contain roughly 130,000 clones, roughly 69% of them singletons. Sequencing was carried out using PBMCs. The source is a human donor in good health.

This clone turned up a few times. The CDR3: CSVLPRVPAGQSYEQYF. The CDR3 coding sequence is TGCAGCGTCCTCCCCCGCGTCCCCGCGGGACAGTCCTACGAGCAGTACTTC. The gene calls are TRBV29-1 and TRBJ2-7; D is perhaps TRBD1 (7 bases). The germline V and J ends were trimmed by 6 bases and 1 base, with 25 bases remaining between them. The CDR3 extends over 17 amino acids. Germline V gene data show CDR1 as SQVTM and CDR2 as ANQGSEA.

This clone was counted a few times. Other nucleotide sequences in the sample specify the same CDR3. The chain links TRBV6-5 to TRBJ2-1; 12 bases line up with TRBD2. Per the germline V gene, CDR1 is MNHEY and CDR2 is SVGAGI. Trimming took 0 bases from V and 10 from J; bases not matched to a gene: 7. The CDR3 loop spans 16 amino acids. Here the CDR3 reads CASSYSTSGSFGEQFF. The CDR3 nucleotides are TGTGCCAGCAGTTACTCGACTAGCGGGAGTTTTGGGGAGCAGTTCTTC.

J is TRBJ2-5 and V is TRBV5-1; D is perhaps TRBD1 (6 bases). The DNA end lines up better with TRBJ2-7; the J call may be wrong. The V gene's germline CDR1 is SGHRS and CDR2 YFSETQ. This CDR3 contains 15 residues. The CDR3 bases are TGCGCCAGCAGCGCCACAGCCGGACAGAACTACGAGCAGTACTTC. Translation: CASSATAGQNYEQYF.

The CDR3 coding sequence is TGTGCCAGTAGTATCCAGTCCCCACGCAATGAGCAGTTCTTC. Translated: CASSIQSPRNEQFF. This chain uses TRBV19 with TRBJ2-1; no clear D gene. CDR3 length equals 14 residues. Looked up from germline, CDR1 is LNHDA and CDR2 is SQIVND (reference sequence). Deletions cut 3 bases from V and 6 bases from J, with 12 bases between.

The chain joins TRBV4-3 to TRBJ2-7; maybe TRBD1 (5 bases). CDR3 length: 14 amino acids. Trimming cost V 0 bases and J 3 bases, with 9 bases left between them. Germline CDR1 and CDR2: LGHNA and YSLEER. CDR3 loop: CASSQEAGNYEQYF. The CDR3 nucleotides are TGCGCCAGCAGCCAAGAGGCAGGGAACTACGAGCAGTACTTC.

This clone was seen a handful of times. V is TRBV28 and J is TRBJ2-2; D remains unclear. With 5 bases removed from V and 7 bases from J, the gap between germline ends came to 8 bases. Germline values: CDR1 MDHEN, CDR2 SYDVKM. This CDR3 spans 12 amino acids. The CDR3 loop reads CASSLSLGELFF. As DNA, the CDR3 is TGTGCCAGCAGTCTCTCACTCGGGGAGCTGTTTTTT.

The chain couples TRBV7-2 to TRBJ2-5; the D is unclear. The CDR3 is 17 residues long. Germline loops: CDR1 SGHTA, CDR2 FQGNSA. Trimming removed 0 bases at V and 0 bases at J, with 14 bases between. The CDR3 is CASSLARNRVYQETQYF. The CDR3, as DNA: TGTGCCAGCAGCTTAGCGCGTAATCGGGTTTACCAAGAGACCCAGTACTTC.

V gene TRBV5-4 combines with J gene TRBJ2-5; TRBD2 agrees at 16 bases. The CDR3 is made up of 16 amino acids. The junction had 5 bases not matched to a gene; V was cut back by 4 bases and J by 5 bases. CDR1 SGHNT and CDR2 YYREEE come from the germline V gene (reference sequence). This chain's CDR3 is CASSKGLAGGLETQYF. CDR3 sequence (DNA): TGTGCCAGCAGCAAGGGACTAGCGGGGGGGCTGGAGACCCAGTACTTC.

The chain links TRBV9 to TRBJ1-4; 8 bases are a match to TRBD1. V trimming: 4 bases; J trimming: 5 bases; junction bases outside the gene matches: 7. The length of the CDR3 is 15 residues. Germline CDR1 reads SGDLS; CDR2 reads YYNGEE. This chain's CDR3 is CASSPRTGQNEKLFF. The CDR3 region has the DNA TGTGCCAGCAGCCCCCGGACAGGGCAAAATGAAAAACTGTTTTTT.

The chain couples TRBV30 to TRBJ1-1; D is undetermined. The V gene lost 2 bases and the J gene lost 5 bases, with 12 bases spanning the gap. The CDR3 length is 13 residues. Germline-derived CDR1 and CDR2 are GTSNPN and SVGIG (reference sequence). This chain's CDR3 is CAWSFEVVTEAFF. CDR3 coding DNA: TGTGCCTGGAGTTTCGAGGTGGTGACTGAAGCTTTCTTT. The full variable domain, in which reference TRBV30 and TRBJ1-1 provide the parts outside the CDR3, is SQTIHQWPATLVQPVGSPLSLECTVEGTSNPNLYWYRQAAGRGLQLLFYSVGIGQISSEVPQNLSASRPQDRQFILSSKKLLLSDSGFYLCAWSFEVVTEAFFGQGTRLTVV.

The chain employs TRBV4-2 and TRBJ2-2, with a possible D match to TRBD1 (6 bases). The CDR3 contains 16 residues. Germline values: CDR1 LGHNA, CDR2 YNFKEQ. V dropped 1 base and J dropped 2 bases, with 11 bases sitting between them. Here the CDR3 DNA reads TGTGCCAGCAGCCAAGTTGCAGGGGCAAACACCGGGGAGCTGTTTTTT. It translates to CASSQVAGANTGELFF.

The chain uses TRBV27 and TRBJ1-2; 7 bases line up with TRBD1. The CDR3 totals 14 residues. Germline V CDR1 and CDR2: MNHEY, SMNVEV (reference sequence). V trimming: 2 bases; J trimming: 1 base; junction bases outside the gene matches: 1. This CDR3 is CASSLRGLNYGYTF. As DNA, the CDR3 is TGTGCCAGCAGTTTAAGGGGGCTTAACTATGGCTACACCTTC.

The chain combines TRBV6-1 with TRBJ2-2; D may be TRBD1 (6 bases). This CDR3 contains 14 residues. V lost 7 bases, J lost 6 bases, and 15 bases lay in between. Germline CDR1 MNHNS, CDR2 SASEGT. The CDR3 DNA is TGTGCCAGCAATGCGCACTCAGGGGCCGGGGAGCTGTTTTTT. Residues: CASNAHSGAGELFF.

The chain carries TRBV7-2 and TRBJ2-7; 8 bases match TRBD2. Looked up from germline, CDR1 is SGHTA and CDR2 is FQGNSA. Trimming cost V 5 bases and J 2 bases; bases outside gene matches: 8. The CDR3 has 15 amino acids. CDR3 sequence reads: CASSPTGGFTYEQYF. CDR3 bases: TGTGCCAGCAGCCCGACGGGAGGGTTTACCTACGAGCAGTACTTC.

This chain links TRBV7-2 with TRBJ2-7; 11 nucleotides align to TRBD2. V dropped 1 base and J dropped 3; count of bases not matched to a gene: 14. Germline CDR1 is SGHTA and CDR2 is FQGNSA. The CDR3 totals 19 residues. CDR3 sequence: CASSLGSGPGLAVIYEQYF. CDR3 DNA sequence: TGTGCCAGCAGCTTAGGATCGGGGCCGGGACTAGCGGTTATCTACGAGCAGTACTTC.

This clone was picked up one time. The chain uses TRBV30 and TRBJ2-7, with 8 bases fitting TRBD1. The CDR3 has 14 residues. The germline V gene has CDR1 GTSNPN and CDR2 SVGIG (reference sequence). Losses at the gene ends were 2 bases for V and 9 bases for J; bases not matched to a gene: 12. CDR3: CAWSTGTGRLAQYF. The CDR3 nucleotides are TGTGCCTGGAGTACCGGGACAGGTAGGCTCGCGCAGTACTTC.

The J gene is TRBJ2-7, the V gene TRBV15, with D tentatively TRBD1 (6 bases). CDR3 length: 14 residues. Trimming removed 9 bases at V and 3 bases at J, with 18 bases between. Looked up from germline, CDR1 is LNHNV and CDR2 is YYDKDF (reference sequence). CDR3 in DNA: TGTGCCACGCAAAAACAGGGATCCGGCTACGAGCAGTACTTC. It specifies CATQKQGSGYEQYF.

The rearrangement uses TRBV27 and TRBJ1-2; unclear D gene. V was pared by 3 bases and J by 4 bases, with 9 bases between. CDR3 length: 13 amino acids. The germline gives CDR1 MNHEY, CDR2 SMNVEV (reference sequence). The CDR3 loop is CASSLLGSYGYTF. CDR3 nucleotide sequence: TGTGCCAGCAGTTTGCTAGGGAGCTATGGCTACACCTTC.